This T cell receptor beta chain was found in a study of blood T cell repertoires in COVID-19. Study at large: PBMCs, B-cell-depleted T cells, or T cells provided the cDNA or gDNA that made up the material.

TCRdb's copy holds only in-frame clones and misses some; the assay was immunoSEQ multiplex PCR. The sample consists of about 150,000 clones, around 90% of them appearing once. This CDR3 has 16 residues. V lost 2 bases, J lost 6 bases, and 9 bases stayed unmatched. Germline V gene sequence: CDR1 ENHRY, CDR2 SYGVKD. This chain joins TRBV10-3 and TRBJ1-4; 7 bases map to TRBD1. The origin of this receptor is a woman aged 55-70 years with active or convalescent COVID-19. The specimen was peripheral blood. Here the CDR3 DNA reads TGTGCCATCAGTGAGGCGCGGACAGGAGGGGATGAAAAACTGTTTTTT. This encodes CAISEARTGGDEKLFF.